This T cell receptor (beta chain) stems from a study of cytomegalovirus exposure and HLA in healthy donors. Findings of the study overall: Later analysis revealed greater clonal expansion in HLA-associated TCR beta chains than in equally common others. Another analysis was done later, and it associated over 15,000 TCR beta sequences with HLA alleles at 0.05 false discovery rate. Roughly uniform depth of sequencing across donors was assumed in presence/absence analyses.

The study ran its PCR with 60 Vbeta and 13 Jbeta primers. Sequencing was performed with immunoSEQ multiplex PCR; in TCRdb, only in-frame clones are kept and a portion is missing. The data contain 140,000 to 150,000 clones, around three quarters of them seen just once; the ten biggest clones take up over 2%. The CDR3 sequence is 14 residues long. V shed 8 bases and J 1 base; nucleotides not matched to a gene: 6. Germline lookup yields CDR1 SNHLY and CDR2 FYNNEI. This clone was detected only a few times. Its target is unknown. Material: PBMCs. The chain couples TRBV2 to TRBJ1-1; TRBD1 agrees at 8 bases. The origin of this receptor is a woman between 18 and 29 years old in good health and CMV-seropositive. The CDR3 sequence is CASGVDRENTEAFF. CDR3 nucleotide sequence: TGTGCCAGCGGGGTGGACAGGGAGAACACTGAAGCTTTCTTT.